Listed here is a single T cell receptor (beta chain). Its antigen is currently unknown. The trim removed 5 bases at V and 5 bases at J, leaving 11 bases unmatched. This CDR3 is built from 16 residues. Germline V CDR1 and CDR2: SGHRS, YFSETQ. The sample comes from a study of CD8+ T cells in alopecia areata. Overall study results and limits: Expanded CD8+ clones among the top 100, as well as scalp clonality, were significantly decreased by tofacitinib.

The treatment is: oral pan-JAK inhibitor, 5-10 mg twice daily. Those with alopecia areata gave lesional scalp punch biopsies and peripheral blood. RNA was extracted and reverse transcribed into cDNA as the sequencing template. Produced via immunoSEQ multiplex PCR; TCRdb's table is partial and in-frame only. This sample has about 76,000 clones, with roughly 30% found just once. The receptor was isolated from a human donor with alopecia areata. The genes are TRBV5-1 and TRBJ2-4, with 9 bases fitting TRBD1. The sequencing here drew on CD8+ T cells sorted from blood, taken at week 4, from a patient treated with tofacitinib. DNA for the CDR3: TGCGCCAGCAGACCGGGACAGGGTTCGGGGCAAAACATTCAGTACTTC. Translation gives CASRPGQGSGQNIQYF.